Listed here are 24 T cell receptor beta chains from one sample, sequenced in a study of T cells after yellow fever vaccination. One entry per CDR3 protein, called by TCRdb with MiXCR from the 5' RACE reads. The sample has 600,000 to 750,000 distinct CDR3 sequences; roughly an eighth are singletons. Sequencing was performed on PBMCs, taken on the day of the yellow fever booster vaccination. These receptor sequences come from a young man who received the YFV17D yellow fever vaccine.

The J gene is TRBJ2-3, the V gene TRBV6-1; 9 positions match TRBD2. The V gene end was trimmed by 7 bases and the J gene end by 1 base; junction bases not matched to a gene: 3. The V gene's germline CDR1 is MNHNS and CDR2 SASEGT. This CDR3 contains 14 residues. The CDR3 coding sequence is TGTGCCAGCATCTTAGCGGGGGGCACAGATACGCAGTATTTT. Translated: CASILAGGTDTQYF.

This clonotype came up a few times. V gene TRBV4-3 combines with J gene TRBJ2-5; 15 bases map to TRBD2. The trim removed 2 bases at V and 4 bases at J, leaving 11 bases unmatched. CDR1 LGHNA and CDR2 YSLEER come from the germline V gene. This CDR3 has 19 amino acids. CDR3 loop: CASSQIGLAGGPEGETQYF. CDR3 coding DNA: TGCGCCAGCAGCCAAATAGGACTAGCGGGAGGGCCAGAGGGAGAGACCCAGTACTTC.

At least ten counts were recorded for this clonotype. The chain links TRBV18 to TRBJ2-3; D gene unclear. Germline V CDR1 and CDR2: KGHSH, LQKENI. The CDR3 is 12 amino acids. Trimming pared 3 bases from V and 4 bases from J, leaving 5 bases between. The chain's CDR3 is CASSPVADTQYF. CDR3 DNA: TGTGCCAGCTCACCCGTAGCAGATACGCAGTATTTT.

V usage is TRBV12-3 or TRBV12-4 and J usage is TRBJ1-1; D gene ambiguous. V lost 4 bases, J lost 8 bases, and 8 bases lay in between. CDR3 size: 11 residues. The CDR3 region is CASSSVGEAFF. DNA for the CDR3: TGTGCCAGCAGTTCCGTGGGCGAAGCTTTCTTT.

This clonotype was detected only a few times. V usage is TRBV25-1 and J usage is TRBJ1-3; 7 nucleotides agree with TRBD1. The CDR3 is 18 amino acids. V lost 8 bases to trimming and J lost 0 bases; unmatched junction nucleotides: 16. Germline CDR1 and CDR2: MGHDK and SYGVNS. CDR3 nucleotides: TGTGCCAGCCCTAGGGAACAGGGGTTAAGGGGCTCTGGAAACACCATATATTTT. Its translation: CASPREQGLRGSGNTIYF.

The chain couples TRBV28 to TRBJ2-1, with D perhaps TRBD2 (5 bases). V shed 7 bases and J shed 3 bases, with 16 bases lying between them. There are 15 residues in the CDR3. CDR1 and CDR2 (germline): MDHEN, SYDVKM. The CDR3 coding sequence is TGTGCCAGCATCGGAAGCGGACCCAACTACAATGAGCAGTTCTTC. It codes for CASIGSGPNYNEQFF.

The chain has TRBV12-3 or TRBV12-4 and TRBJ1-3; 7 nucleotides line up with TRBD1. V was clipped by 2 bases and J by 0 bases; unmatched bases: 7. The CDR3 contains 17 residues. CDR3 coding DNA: TGTGCCAGCAGTTTATCTAGGGGGCGGATCTCTGGAAACACCATATATTTT. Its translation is CASSLSRGRISGNTIYF.

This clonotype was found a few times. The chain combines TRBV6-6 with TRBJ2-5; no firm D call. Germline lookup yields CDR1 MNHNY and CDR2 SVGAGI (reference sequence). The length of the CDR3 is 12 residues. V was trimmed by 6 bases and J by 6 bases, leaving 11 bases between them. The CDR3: CASSPRGQTQYF. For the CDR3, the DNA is TGTGCCAGCAGCCCACGCGGCCAGACCCAGTACTTC.

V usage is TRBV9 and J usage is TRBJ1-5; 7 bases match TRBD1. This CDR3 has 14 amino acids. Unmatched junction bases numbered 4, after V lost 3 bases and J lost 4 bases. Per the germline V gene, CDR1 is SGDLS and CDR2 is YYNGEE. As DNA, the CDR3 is TGTGCCAGCAGCGGGGGACAGATAAATCAGCCCCAGCATTTT. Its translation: CASSGGQINQPQHF.

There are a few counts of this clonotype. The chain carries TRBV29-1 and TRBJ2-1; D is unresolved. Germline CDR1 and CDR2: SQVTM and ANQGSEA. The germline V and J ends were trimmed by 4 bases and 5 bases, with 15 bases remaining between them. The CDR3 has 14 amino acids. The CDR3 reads CSVVGLGRNNEQFF. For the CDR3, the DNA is TGCAGCGTTGTAGGCCTCGGACGAAACAATGAGCAGTTCTTC.

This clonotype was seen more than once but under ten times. CDR3 in DNA: TGTGCCAGCACAGACACGAACACCGGGGAGCTGTTTTTT. Its translation: CASTDTNTGELFF. The chain carries TRBV6-2 or TRBV6-3 and TRBJ2-2; D is unresolved. This CDR3 contains 13 residues. Looked up from germline, CDR1 is MNHEY and CDR2 is SVGEGT. Trimming cost V 7 bases and J 0 bases, with 6 bases left between them.

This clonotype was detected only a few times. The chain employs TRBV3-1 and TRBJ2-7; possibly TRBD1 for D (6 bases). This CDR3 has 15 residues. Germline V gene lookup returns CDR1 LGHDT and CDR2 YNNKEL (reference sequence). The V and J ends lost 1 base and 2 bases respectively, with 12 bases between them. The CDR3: CASSQATGQTYEQYF. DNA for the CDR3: TGTGCCAGCAGCCAAGCCACGGGACAAACCTACGAGCAGTACTTC.

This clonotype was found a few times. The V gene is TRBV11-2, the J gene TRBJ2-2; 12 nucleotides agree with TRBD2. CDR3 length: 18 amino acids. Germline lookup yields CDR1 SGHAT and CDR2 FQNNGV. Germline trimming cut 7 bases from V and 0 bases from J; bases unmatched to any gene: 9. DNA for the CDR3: TGTGCCAGCAACACTCCGGGACTAGCGGGCGCGAACACCGGGGAGCTGTTTTTT. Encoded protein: CASNTPGLAGANTGELFF. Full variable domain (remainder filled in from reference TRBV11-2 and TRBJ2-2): EAGVAQSPRYKIIEKRQSVAFWCNPISGHATLYWYQQILGQGPKLLIQFQNNGVVDDSQLPKDRFSAERLKGVDSTLKIQPAKLEDSAVYLCASNTPGLAGANTGELFFGEGSRLTVL.

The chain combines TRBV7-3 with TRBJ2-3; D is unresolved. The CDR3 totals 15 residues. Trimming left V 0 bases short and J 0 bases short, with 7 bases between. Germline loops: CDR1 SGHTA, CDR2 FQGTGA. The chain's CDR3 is CASSLTRASTDTQYF. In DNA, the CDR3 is TGTGCCAGCAGCTTAACAAGGGCTAGCACAGATACGCAGTATTTT.

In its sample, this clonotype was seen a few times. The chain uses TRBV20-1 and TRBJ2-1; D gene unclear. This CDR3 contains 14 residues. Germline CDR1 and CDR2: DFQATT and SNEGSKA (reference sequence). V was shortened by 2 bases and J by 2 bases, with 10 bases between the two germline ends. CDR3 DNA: TGCAGTGCTAGACCCCAGGACGCCTACAATGAGCAGTTCTTC. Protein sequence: CSARPQDAYNEQFF.

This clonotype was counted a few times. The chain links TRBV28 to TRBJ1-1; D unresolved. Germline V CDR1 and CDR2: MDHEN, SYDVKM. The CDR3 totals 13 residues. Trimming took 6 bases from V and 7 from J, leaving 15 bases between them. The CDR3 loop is CASRLAARGEAFF. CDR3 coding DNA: TGTGCCAGCAGGCTTGCCGCCCGGGGTGAAGCTTTCTTT.

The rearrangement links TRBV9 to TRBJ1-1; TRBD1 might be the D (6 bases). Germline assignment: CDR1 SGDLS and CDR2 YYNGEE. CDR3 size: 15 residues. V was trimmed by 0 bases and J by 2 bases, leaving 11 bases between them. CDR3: CASSVGVGANTEAFF. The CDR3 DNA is TGTGCCAGCAGCGTAGGGGTGGGGGCTAACACTGAAGCTTTCTTT.

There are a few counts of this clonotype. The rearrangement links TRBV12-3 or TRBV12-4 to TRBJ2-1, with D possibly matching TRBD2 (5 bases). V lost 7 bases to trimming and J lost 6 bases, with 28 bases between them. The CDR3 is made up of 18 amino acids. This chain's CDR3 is CASNSRVGRGTFGNEQFF. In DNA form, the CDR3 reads TGTGCCAGCAATTCTCGCGTCGGTCGGGGAACGTTTGGCAATGAGCAGTTCTTC.

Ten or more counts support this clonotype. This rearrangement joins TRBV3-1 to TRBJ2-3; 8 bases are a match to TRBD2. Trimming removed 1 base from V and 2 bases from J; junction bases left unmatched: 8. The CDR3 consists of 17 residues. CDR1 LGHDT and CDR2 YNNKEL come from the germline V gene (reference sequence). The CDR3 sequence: CASSQGTAGGFTDTQYF. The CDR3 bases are TGTGCCAGCAGCCAAGGGACTGCGGGAGGATTCACAGATACGCAGTATTTT.

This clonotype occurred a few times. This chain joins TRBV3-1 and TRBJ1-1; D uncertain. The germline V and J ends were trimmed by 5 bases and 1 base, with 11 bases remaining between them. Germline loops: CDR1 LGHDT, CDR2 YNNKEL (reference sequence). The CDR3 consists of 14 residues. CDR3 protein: CASSSQMGNTEAFF. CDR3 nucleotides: TGTGCCAGCAGCTCCCAGATGGGGAACACTGAAGCTTTCTTT.

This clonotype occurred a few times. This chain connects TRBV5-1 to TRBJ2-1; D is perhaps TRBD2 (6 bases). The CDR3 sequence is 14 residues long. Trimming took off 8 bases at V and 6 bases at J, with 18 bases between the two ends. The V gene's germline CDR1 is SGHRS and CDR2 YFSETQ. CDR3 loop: CASWAGPTSNEQFF. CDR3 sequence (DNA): TGCGCCAGTTGGGCGGGACCAACTTCCAATGAGCAGTTCTTC.

The CDR3 bases are TGCGCCAGCAGCCAAGATCCCAGCGGGAGCGTCAATACGCAGTATTTT. It is translated as CASSQDPSGSVNTQYF. The chain combines TRBV4-3 with TRBJ2-3, with TRBD2 matching 8 bases. There are 16 residues in the CDR3. V dropped 0 bases and J dropped 7; count of bases not matched to a gene: 9. Germline V gene sequence: CDR1 LGHNA, CDR2 YSLEER.

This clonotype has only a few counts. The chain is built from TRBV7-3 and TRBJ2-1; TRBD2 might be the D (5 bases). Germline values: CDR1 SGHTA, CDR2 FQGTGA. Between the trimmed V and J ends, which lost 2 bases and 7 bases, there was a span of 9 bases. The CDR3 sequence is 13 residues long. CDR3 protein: CASSLGSENEQFF. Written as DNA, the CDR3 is TGTGCCAGCAGCTTAGGGAGCGAAAATGAGCAGTTCTTC.

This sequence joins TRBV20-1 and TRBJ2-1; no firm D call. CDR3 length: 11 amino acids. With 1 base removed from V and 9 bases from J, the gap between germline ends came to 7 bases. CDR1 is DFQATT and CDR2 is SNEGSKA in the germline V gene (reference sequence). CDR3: CSARADTEQFF. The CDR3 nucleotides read TGCAGTGCTAGAGCAGATACTGAGCAGTTCTTC.